This record looks at one T cell receptor (beta chain) sequence and its context. TCRdb keeps only in-frame clones here, not all; method: immunoSEQ multiplex PCR. Among some 230,000 clones listed, 82% were seen once. The data were obtained in a study of blood T cell repertoires in COVID-19. The J segment lost 14 bases and the V segment lost 0 bases, leaving 7 bases of the junction unmatched. This CDR3 has 13 amino acids. Germline V gene lookup returns CDR1 LNHDA and CDR2 SQIVND (reference sequence). The J gene is TRBJ2-5, the V gene TRBV19; 9 bases align to TRBD2. This TCR was sampled from an elderly woman with COVID-19, enrolled during active disease. Material: peripheral blood. The CDR3 loop is CASSIDSSGIPYF. The DNA for the CDR3 is TGTGCCAGTAGTATAGATTCTAGCGGGATTCCCTACTTC.